What follows describes a single T cell receptor beta chain. The target of this receptor is not known. No base quality values were provided; no much bigger clone lies one nucleotide off. Preparation of the library involved the immunoSEQ multiplex PCR assay. For most patients, high-throughput TCR-beta CDR3 sequencing of genomic DNA was performed by Adaptive Biotechnologies. As for the original processing: TCR sequencing data for around 19 patients were retrieved from Adaptive's ImmunoSEQ software; three other patients were processed with MiXCR and VDJtools. CDR3 nucleotide sequences shared between donor and recipient were removed because their origin could not be assigned. Alloreactive clones required at least 2-fold expansion over unstimulated cells and minimum CFSE-low frequency of 0.002% (template counts) or 0.001% (read counts). Clones detected in sequenced pre-transplant spleen, lymph node, or MLR CFSE-low populations of the donor or recipient were defined as mappable. Cumulative frequency of alloreactive clones was calculated as a percentage of all sequences weighted by copy number. This is the immuneACCESS table as TCRdb keeps it, with only in-frame sequences that have V and J called. A part of the clones is gone; compared with another copy, unresolved V genes explain less than half, and the rest is unexplained. The V and J calls and clone size were taken over from that table, and D and trimming were inferred from the DNA. In all, the sample holds 90,000 to 100,000 clones, and about 82% of those were seen once. Jointly, the top ten make up 1.4% of the sample.

Between the V and J ends, shortened by 7 bases and 0 bases respectively, the junction contains 18 bases. The CDR3 runs 17 residues from the cysteine to the phenylalanine. The sequence is cut down to CDR3 DNA, 51 bases in frame from base 1. According to the germline V gene, CDR1 reads SNHLY and CDR2 reads FYNNEI. The sample comes from a study of graft-versus-host responses after intestinal transplantation (dated by TCRdb to the early 2020s). Regarding the complete study: Recipients received multivisceral, liver-intestinal, or isolated intestinal transplants. Donor T cell macrochimerism was defined as a peak of at least 4% donor T cells among recipient peripheral blood mononuclear cells. The cohort enrolled 20 to 25 intestinal transplant recipients including one retransplant, and 3 patients lacking pretransplant specimens were excluded. To identify alloreactive clones, pre-transplant mixed lymphocyte reaction products were sequenced and then compared with unstimulated pre-transplant donor and recipient T cells. Samples from a few later patients were sequenced in-house on an Illumina MiSeq with MiXCR processing rather than by the commercial service. Bulk TCR-beta CDR3 sequencing was used to track graft-versus-host and host-versus-graft alloreactive T cell clones in the graft, circulation and bone marrow after intestinal transplantation. Every recipient was given anti-thymocyte globulin induction, followed by 3 to 4 years of maintenance tacrolimus and steroids.

Blood samples were collected up to 4 times in the first month after transplant and then at least monthly when available. The paper as a whole reports these results and caveats: GvH clones were found in recipient bone marrow, and some of the GvH clones appeared earlier in ileal mucosa or blood, which is consistent with an intestinal mucosal origin. High GvH to HvG T cell clonal ratios were observed in the allografts of patients with donor T cell macrochimerism. The relatively low number and heterogeneity of intestinal transplant patients limited the conclusions. Early after transplant, declines in HvG clones were associated with peak levels of circulating GvH clones.

This material consisted of PBMCs, taken 255 days after intestinal transplant. The TCR comes from a human patient who received an intestinal transplant, so some T cells may come from the graft donor. Recombination linked TRBV2 to TRBJ1-4; the D gene remains uncertain. The CDR3 protein: CASNEDTEEATNEKLFF. The nucleotide sequence reads as follows: TGTGCCAGCAACGAAGACACTGAAGAAGCAACTAATGAAAAACTGTTTTTT.